This TCR beta chain was recorded in a study of PD-1 blockade in classical Hodgkin lymphoma. A remark on this clone: Its matching antigen is unknown.

Per germline, CDR1 LGHNA and CDR2 YNFKEQ. The CDR3 runs 15 residues. Study outcomes and limitations: Patients who initiated nivolumab within 1 year of ASCT were excluded. Whoever responded completely had baseline diversity much like that seen in newly diagnosed patients.

The time point denotes: cycle 4 day 1 (C4D1), after more than five weeks of nivolumab. All the patients suffered relapse after autologous stem cell transplantation, and brentuximab vedotin exposure differed. The method was immunoSEQ multiplex PCR; TCRdb's version includes in-frame clones alone and lacks a portion of them. The data show 100,000 or so clones, approximately 90% seen once. The chain is built from TRBV4-2 and TRBJ2-5; D may be TRBD2 (7 bases). The J call is doubtful: the DNA matches TRBJ2-7 better. Sequencing was performed on peripheral blood mononuclear cells (PBMCs), taken before the fourth cycle of nivolumab. The receptor comes from a human donor with classical Hodgkin lymphoma. CDR3 in amino acids: CASSQDTGRAYEQYF. CDR3 nucleotides: TGTGCCAGCAGCCAAGATACAGGGAGGGCGTACGAGCAGTACTTC.